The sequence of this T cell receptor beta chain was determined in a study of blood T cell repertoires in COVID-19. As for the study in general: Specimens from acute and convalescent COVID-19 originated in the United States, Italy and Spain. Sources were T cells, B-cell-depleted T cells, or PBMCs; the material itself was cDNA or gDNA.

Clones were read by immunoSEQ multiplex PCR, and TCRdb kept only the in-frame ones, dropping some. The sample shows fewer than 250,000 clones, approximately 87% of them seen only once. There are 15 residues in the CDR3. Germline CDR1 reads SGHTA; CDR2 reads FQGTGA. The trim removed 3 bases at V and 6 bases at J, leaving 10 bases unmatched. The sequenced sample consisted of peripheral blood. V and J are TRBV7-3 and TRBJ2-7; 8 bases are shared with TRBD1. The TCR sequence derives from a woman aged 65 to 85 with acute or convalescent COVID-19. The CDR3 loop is CASSLGGTGKGEQYF. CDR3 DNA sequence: TGTGCCAGCAGCTTGGGTGGGACAGGAAAAGGCGAGCAGTACTTC.